This T cell receptor beta chain originates from a study of PD-1 blockade in classical Hodgkin lymphoma. Study-level findings and limits: For complete responders, baseline diversity was comparable to that of newly diagnosed patients. CD4+ TCR diversity, unlike CD8+, rose significantly by C4D1. Before treatment, TCR diversity in newly diagnosed patients was reportedly lower than in healthy donors.

In germline, CDR1 is SGHTA, CDR2 FQGNSA. V was cut by 5 bases and J by 0 bases, with 11 bases left in between. This CDR3 has 15 amino acids. By share, this clone ranks as medium-sized. No antigen is known for it. Each patient's relapse followed autologous stem cell transplantation, and brentuximab vedotin exposure varied. The table came from immunoSEQ multiplex PCR; TCRdb's copy has only in-frame clones and leaves some out. Of roughly 150,000 clones in the sample, about 81% were seen once. This sequence joins TRBV7-2 and TRBJ1-5; D is unresolved. The TCR comes from a human donor with classical Hodgkin lymphoma. This material consisted of peripheral blood mononuclear cells (PBMCs), taken before the second cycle of nivolumab. The CDR3 sequence is CASSPRSTSNQPQHF. In DNA form, the CDR3 reads TGTGCCAGCAGCCCCCGGAGTACTAGCAATCAGCCCCAGCATTTT.